This T cell receptor beta chain originates from a study of cytomegalovirus exposure and HLA in healthy donors. PCR used 60 Vbeta primers and 13 Jbeta primers. As processed by the authors: Approximately 73 million unique TCR beta chains, roughly 12 million shared, were counted in a later analysis. Generated by immunoSEQ multiplex PCR, the TCRdb table keeps only in-frame clones and is missing some. V and J calls and clone size are given by that table; D and trimming were obtained from the DNA. Reported are approximately 50,000 clones; the ten largest clones contain approximately 2.2%. Trimming removed 8 bases at V and 6 bases at J, with 16 bases between. CDR1 and CDR2 (germline): MDHEN, SYDVKM. This CDR3 has 13 amino acids.

The sequencing sample was made of PBMCs. The rearrangement uses TRBV28 and TRBJ1-1; D perhaps matches TRBD1 (6 bases). The TCR comes from a female donor in good health and CMV-seronegative. CDR3 in amino acids: CASLPQGLAEAFF. CDR3 nucleotides: TGTGCCAGCCTTCCCCAGGGGTTGGCTGAAGCTTTCTTT.